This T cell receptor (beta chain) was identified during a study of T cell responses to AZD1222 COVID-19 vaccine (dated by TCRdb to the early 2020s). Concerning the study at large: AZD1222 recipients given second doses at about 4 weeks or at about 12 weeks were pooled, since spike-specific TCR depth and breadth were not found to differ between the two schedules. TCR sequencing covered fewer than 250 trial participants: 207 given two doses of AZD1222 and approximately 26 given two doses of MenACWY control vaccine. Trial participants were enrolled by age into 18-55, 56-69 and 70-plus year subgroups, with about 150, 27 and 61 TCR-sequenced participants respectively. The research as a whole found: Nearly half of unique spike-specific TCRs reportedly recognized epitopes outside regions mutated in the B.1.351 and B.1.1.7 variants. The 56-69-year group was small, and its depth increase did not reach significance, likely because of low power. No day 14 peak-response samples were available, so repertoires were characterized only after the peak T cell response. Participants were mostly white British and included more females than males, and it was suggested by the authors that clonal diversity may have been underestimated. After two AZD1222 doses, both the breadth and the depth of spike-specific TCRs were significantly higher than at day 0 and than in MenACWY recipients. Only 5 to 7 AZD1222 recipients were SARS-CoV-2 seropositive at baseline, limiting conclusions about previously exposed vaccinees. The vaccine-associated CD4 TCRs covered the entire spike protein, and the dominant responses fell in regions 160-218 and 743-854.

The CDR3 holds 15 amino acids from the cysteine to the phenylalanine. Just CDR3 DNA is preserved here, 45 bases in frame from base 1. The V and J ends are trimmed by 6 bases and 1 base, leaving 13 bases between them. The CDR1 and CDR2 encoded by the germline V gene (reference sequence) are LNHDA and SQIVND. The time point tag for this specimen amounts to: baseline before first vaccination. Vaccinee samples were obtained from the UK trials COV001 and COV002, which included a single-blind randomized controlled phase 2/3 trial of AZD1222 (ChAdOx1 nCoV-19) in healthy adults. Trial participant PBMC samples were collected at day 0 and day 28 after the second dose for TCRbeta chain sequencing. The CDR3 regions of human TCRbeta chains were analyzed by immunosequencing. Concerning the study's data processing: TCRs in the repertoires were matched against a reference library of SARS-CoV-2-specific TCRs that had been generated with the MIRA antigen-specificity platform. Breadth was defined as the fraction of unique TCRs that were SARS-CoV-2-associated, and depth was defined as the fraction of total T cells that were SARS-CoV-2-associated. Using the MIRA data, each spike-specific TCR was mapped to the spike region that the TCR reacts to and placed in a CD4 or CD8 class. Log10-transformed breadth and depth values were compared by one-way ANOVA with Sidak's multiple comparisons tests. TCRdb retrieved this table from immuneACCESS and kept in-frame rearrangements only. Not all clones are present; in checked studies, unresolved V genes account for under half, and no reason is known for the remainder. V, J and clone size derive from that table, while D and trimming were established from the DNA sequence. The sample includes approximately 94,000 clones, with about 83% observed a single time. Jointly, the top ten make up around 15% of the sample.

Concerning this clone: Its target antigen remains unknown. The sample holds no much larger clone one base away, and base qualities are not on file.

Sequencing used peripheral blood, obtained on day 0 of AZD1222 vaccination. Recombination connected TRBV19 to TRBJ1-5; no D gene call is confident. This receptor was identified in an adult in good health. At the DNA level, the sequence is TGTGCCAGTAGATCCCGGGCTAACAGCAATCAGCCCCAGCATTTT. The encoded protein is CASRSRANSNQPQHF.